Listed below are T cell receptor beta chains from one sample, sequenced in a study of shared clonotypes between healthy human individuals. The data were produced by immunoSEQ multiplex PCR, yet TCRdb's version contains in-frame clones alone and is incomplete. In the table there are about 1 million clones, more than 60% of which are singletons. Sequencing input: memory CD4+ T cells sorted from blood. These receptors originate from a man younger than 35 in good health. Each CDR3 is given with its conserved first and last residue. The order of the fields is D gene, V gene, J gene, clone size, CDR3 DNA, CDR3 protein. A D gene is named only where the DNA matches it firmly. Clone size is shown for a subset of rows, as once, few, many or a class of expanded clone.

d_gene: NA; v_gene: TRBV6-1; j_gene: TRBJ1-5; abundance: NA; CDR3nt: TGTGCCAGCAGTGATGGGGTTGGGACCGCTAGCAATCAGCCCCAGCATTTT; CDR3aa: CASSDGVGTASNQPQHF
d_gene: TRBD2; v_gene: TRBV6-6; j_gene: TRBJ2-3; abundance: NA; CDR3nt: TGTGCCAGCGGGACTAGCAGCCTCAAAAATACGCAGTATTTT; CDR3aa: CASGTSSLKNTQYF
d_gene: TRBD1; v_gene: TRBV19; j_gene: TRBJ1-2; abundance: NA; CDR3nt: TGTGCCAGTAGTATATGGACAGGAGAGGGTTCTAACTATGGCTACACCTTC; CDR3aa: CASSIWTGEGSNYGYTF
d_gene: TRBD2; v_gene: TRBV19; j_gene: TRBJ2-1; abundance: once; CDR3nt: TGTGCCAGCGCCACCCCTCTAGCGGGAGTTGACAATGAGCAGTTCTTC; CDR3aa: CASATPLAGVDNEQFF
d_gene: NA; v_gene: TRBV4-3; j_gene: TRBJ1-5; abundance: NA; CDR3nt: TGCGCCAGCAGCCAAGAATACGGGGGGAGGGACAATCAGCCCCAGCATTTT; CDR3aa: CASSQEYGGRDNQPQHF
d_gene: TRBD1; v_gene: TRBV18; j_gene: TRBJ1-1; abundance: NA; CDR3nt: TGTGCCAGCTCACCACCGACAGGGGGGTTGTCAGCTTTCTTT; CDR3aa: CASSPPTGGLSAFF
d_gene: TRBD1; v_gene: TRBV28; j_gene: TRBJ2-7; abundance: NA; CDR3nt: TGTGCCAGCAGTTCGGACAGGGGCTATTCCTACGAGCAGTACTTC; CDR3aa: CASSSDRGYSYEQYF
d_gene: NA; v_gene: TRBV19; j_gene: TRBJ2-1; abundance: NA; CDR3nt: TGTGCCAGTAGTGAGCCGGGACTCCGTCATAAGCAGTTCTTC; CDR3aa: CASSEPGLRHKQFF
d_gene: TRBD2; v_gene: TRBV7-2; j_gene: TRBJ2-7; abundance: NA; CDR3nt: TGTGCCAGCACCATGACTAGCGGGGGATACGAGCAGTACTTC; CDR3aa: CASTMTSGGYEQYF
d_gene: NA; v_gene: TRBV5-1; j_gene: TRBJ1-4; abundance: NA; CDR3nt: TGCGCCAGCAGCTTCCGGCCGGACAATGAAAAACTGTTTTTT; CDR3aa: CASSFRPDNEKLFF
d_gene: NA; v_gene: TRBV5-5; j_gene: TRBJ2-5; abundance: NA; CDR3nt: TGTGCCAGCAGCTTGGTCCAAGAGACCCAGTACTTC; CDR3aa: CASSLVQETQYF
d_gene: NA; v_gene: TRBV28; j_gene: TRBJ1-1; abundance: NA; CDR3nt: TGTGCCAGCAGTCGCCACCTCGGGATGGACACTGAAGCTTTCTTT; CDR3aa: CASSRHLGMDTEAFF
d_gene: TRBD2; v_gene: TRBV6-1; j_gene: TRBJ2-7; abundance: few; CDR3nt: TGTGCCAGCAGTGAGCCTAGCGGGAGGGGAGCACAGTACTTC; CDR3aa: CASSEPSGRGAQYF
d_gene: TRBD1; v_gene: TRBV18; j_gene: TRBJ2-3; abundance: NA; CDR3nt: TGTGCCAGCTCACCCCAGGGGGCGATCTCCGATACGCAGTATTTT; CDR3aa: CASSPQGAISDTQYF
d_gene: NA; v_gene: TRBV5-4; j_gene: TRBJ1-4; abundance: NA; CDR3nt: TGTGCCAGCAGCCAAGGGGCTAATGAAAAACTGTTTTTT; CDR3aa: CASSQGANEKLFF
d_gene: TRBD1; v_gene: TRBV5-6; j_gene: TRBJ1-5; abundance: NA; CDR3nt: TGTGCCAGCAGCCCGACAGGGATTAGGGAATTGAGCAATCAGCCCCAGCATTTT; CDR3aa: CASSPTGIRELSNQPQHF
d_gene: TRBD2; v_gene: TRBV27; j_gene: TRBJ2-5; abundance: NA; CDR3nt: TGTGCCAGCAGGGGTAGCGGGAGCAAACAAGAGACCCAGTACTTC; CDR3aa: CASRGSGSKQETQYF
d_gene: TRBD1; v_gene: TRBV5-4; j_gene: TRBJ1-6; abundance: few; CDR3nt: TGTGCCAGCAGCACGGGACAGGGCGACTATAATTCACCCCTCCACTTT; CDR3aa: CASSTGQGDYNSPLHF
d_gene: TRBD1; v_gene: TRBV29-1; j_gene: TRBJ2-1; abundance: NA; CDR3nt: TGCAGCGTTGCCATTCAAGGGGGACAGTCCTACAATGAGCAGTTCTTC; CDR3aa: CSVAIQGGQSYNEQFF
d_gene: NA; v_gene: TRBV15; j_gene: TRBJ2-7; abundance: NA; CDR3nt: TGTGCCACCAGCAGAGTCCGAGGCTACGAGCAGTACTTC; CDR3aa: CATSRVRGYEQYF
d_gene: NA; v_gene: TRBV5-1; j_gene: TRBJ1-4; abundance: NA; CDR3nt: TGCGCCAGCAGCTCGGGGGGCGGTGAAAAACTGTTTTTT; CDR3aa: CASSSGGGEKLFF
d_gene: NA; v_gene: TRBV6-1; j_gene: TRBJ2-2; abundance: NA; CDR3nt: TGTGCCAGCAGTGAAGTACCCCACCGGGAGCTGTTTTTT; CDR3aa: CASSEVPHRELFF
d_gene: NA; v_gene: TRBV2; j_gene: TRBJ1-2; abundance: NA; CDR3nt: TGTGCCAGCAGTGAAAGCGGACTGCCTCCCTACACCTTC; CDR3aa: CASSESGLPPYTF
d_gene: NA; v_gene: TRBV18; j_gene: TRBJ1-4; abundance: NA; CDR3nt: TGTGCCAGCTCACCACCGGAGTATAATGAAAAACTGTTTTTT; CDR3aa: CASSPPEYNEKLFF
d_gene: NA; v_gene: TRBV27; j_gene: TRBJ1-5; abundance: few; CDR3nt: TGTGCCAGCAGTTTAACCCTCTCTAAGGGCAATCAGCCCCAGCATTTT; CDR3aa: CASSLTLSKGNQPQHF
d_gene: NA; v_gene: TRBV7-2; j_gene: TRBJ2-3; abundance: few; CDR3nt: TGTGCCAGCAGACCCGCGGGGACAGATACGCAGTATTTT; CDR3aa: CASRPAGTDTQYF
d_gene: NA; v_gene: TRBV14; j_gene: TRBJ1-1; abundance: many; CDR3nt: TGTGCCAGCAGCTTACAGGGGAACACTGAAGCTTTCTTT; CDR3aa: CASSLQGNTEAFF
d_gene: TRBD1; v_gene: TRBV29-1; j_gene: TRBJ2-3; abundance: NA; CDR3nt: TGCAGCGTACAGGGGGCTTCCACAGATACGCAGTATTTT; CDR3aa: CSVQGASTDTQYF
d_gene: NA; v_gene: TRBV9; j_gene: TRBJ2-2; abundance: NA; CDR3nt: TGTGCCAGCAGCGTCACCGGAACCGGGGAGCTGTTTTTT; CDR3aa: CASSVTGTGELFF
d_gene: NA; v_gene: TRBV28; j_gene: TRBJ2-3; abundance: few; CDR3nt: TGTGCCAGCAGTCTGACCAGGGCGGGTGGGGCAGATACGCAGTATTTT; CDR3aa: CASSLTRAGGADTQYF
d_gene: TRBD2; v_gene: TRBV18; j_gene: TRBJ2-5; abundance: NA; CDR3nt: TGTGCCAGCTCACCGACTAGCGGGGTAGAGACCCAGTACTTC; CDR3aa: CASSPTSGVETQYF
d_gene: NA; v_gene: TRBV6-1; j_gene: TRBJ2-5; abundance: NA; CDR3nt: TGTGCCAGCGTAAGAGAACGGGGACAAGAGACCCAGTACTTC; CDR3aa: CASVRERGQETQYF
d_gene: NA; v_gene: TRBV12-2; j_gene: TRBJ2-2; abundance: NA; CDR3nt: TGTGCAAGTCGCGAAGACCGGGACAGGGGAATCACCGGGGAGCTGTTTTTT; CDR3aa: CASREDRDRGITGELFF
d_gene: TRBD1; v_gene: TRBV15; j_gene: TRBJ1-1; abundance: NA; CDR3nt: TGTGCCACCAGCAGCGCGGGACAGCTGAACACTGAAGCTTTCTTT; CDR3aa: CATSSAGQLNTEAFF
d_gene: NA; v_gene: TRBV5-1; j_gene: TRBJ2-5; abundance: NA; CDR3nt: TGCGCCAGCAGCTTGGCCGCTAGGGAAGAGACCCAGTACTTC; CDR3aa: CASSLAAREETQYF
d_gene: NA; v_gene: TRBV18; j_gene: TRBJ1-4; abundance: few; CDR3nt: TGTGCCAGCTCACCACGGGTAGGGGAAAAACTGTTTTTT; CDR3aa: CASSPRVGEKLFF
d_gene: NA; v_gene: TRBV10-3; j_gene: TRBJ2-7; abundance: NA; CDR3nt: TGTGCCATCAGTGGGGACCACGAGCAGTACTTC; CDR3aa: CAISGDHEQYF
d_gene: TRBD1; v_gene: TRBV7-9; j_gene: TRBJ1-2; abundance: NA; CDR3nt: TGTGCCAGCAGCTTAGTCGGACAGGGGGCGAGGAGCGGCTACACCTTC; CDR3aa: CASSLVGQGARSGYTF
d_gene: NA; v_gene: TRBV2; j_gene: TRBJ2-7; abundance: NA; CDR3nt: TGTGCCAGCTCAATTTTAGAGCAGTACTTC; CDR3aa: CASSILEQYF
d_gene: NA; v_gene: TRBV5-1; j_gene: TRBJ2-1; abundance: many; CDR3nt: TGCGCCAGCAGCTTGGATCGCCAGGGTGCCTACAATGAGCAGTTCTTC; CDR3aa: CASSLDRQGAYNEQFF
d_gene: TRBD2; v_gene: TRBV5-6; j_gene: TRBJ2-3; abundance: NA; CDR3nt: TGTGCCAGCAACCCGACGGCTAGCGGGAGGGCCAACGCGCAGTATTTT; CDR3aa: CASNPTASGRANAQYF
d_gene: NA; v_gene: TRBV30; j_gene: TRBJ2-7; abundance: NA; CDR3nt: TGTGCCTGGAGTGGTTTAGGGGTGGGGCAGTACTTC; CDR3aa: CAWSGLGVGQYF
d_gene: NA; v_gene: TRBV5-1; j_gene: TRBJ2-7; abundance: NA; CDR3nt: TGCGCCAGCAGCTTCGACTTAGGAGGGCAGTACTTC; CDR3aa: CASSFDLGGQYF
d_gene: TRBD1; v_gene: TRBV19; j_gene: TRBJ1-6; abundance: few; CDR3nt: TGTGCCAGTAAATGGGGGACAGGGGAATCACCCCTCCACTTT; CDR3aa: CASKWGTGESPLHF
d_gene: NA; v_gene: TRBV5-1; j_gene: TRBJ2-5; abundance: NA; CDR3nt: TGCGCCAGCAGCTTGGTTTTACAAGAGACCCAGTACTTC; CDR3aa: CASSLVLQETQYF
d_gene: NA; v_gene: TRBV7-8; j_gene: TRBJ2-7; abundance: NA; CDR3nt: TGTGCCAGCAGCTTAAACAGGGCCTCCTACGAGCAGTACTTC; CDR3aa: CASSLNRASYEQYF
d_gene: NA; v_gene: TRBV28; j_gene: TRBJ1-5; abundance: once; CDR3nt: TGTGCCAGCAGTTTCTGGTCAGCCCTTAGCAATCAGCCCCAGCATTTT; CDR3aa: CASSFWSALSNQPQHF
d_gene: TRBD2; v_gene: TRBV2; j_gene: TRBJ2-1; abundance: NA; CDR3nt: TGTGCCAGCAGTACTAGCGGGGGCCTCGGAGTGGAGCAGTTCTTC; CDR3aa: CASSTSGGLGVEQFF
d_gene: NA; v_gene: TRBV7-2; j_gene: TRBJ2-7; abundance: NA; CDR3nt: TGTGCCAGCAGGAAAGGGGGGACGAGCTACGAGCAGTACTTC; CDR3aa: CASRKGGTSYEQYF
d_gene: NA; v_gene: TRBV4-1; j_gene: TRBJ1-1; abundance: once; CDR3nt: TGCGCCAGCAGCCCGGGCGGGCAGAACACTGAAGCTTTCTTT; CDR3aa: CASSPGGQNTEAFF
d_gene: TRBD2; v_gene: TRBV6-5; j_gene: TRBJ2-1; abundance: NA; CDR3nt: TGTGCCAGCAGTTACTCGGGACGGGGGGAGGGTGAGCAGTTCTTC; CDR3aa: CASSYSGRGEGEQFF
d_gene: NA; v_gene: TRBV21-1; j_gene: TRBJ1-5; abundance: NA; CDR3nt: TGTGCCAGCAGCCCTAGCAGGGGCACGGCGGGCAATCAGCCCCAGCATTTT; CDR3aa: CASSPSRGTAGNQPQHF
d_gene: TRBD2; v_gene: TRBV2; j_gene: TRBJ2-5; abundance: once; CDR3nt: TGTGCCAGCAGTGTGGCGGGGGGGCCAGAGACCCAGTACTTC; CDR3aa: CASSVAGGPETQYF
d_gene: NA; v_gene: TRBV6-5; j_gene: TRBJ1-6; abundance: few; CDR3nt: TGTGCCAGCAGTTATTCCAATTCACCCCTCCACTTT; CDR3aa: CASSYSNSPLHF
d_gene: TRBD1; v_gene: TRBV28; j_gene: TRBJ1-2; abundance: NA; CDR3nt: TGTGCCAGCGTCCGGACAGGGTACTATGGCTACACCTTC; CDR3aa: CASVRTGYYGYTF
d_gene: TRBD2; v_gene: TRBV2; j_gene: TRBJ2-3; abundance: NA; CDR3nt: TGTGCCAGCAGTGACGGCGGTAGCGGGAGGACAGATACGCAGTATTTT; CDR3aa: CASSDGGSGRTDTQYF
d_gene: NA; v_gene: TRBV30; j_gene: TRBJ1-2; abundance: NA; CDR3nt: TGTGCCAGCGGGACCTATAACTATGGCTACACCTTC; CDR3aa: CASGTYNYGYTF
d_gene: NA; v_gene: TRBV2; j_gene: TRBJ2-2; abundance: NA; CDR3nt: TGTGCCAGCAGCGTCGCCGGGACGGGAAACACCGGGGAGCTGTTTTTT; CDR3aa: CASSVAGTGNTGELFF